This T cell receptor (beta chain) was identified during a study of T cells after yellow fever vaccination. In TCRdb, the 5' RACE reads were re-called with MiXCR into one record per CDR3 protein. The table lists roughly 400,000 distinct CDR3 sequences, roughly a sixth of them singletons. The CDR3 runs to 16 residues. Germline-derived CDR1 and CDR2 are LNHNV and YYDKDF (reference sequence). V was trimmed by 2 bases and J by 0 bases, leaving 10 bases between them. Sequenced material: PBMCs, taken before the yellow fever booster vaccination. This sequence was found in a man aged 18 to 29 who received the YFV17D yellow fever vaccine. The gene calls are TRBV15 and TRBJ2-2, with TRBD2 as a possible D gene (6 bases). CDR3 DNA sequence: TGTGCCACCAGCAGACCAGGGAGGTCGAACACCGGGGAGCTGTTTTTT. It codes for CATSRPGRSNTGELFF.